One and the same sample provided the 27 T cell receptor beta chains below, sequenced in a study of T cell responses to AZD1222 COVID-19 vaccine. Clones were read by immunoSEQ multiplex PCR, and TCRdb kept only the in-frame ones, dropping some. The sample consists of 55,000 to 75,000 clones, 70% to 90% of them appearing once. The sequences come from peripheral blood, collected on day 0 of AZD1222 vaccination. Source of these receptors: an adult in good health.

The chain couples TRBV5-5 to TRBJ1-2; unclear D gene. V gave up 2 bases and J gave up 8 bases, with 13 bases separating them. The CDR3 is 13 amino acids. The germline V gene encodes CDR1 SGHKS and CDR2 YYEKEE (reference sequence). CDR3 region: CASSLFLGEGYTF. The CDR3 DNA sequence: TGTGCCAGCAGCTTATTTCTCGGTGAGGGCTACACCTTC.

The J gene is TRBJ2-7, the V gene TRBV7-9, with 11 bases aligning to TRBD1. The V segment lost 3 bases and the J segment 3 bases; nucleotides outside the gene matches: 7. This CDR3 comprises 16 residues. CDR1 SEHNR and CDR2 FQNEAQ come from the germline V gene (reference sequence). The CDR3 spells CASSLRSGTGGYEQYF. Here the CDR3 DNA reads TGTGCCAGCAGCTTGCGATCCGGGACAGGGGGCTACGAGCAGTACTTC.

This clone was recorded only once. V gene TRBV6-2 or TRBV6-3 combines with J gene TRBJ1-2, with a weak D call TRBD1 (6 bases). The germline V and J ends were trimmed by 0 bases and 7 bases, with 12 bases remaining between them. The CDR3 is made up of 14 amino acids. Per germline, CDR1 MNHEY and CDR2 SVGEGT. The CDR3 bases are TGTGCCAGCAGTTACTCTACGGGGGCGGCTGGCTACACCTTC. Encoded protein: CASSYSTGAAGYTF.

V is TRBV19 and J is TRBJ2-3, with 10 bases fitting TRBD2. Germline CDR1 reads LNHDA; CDR2 reads SQIVND (reference sequence). With V trimmed by 3 bases and J by 2 bases, 5 bases remained unmatched. This CDR3 has 16 amino acids. The CDR3 sequence is CASSIRSGGDTDTQYF. CDR3 DNA sequence: TGTGCCAGTAGTATTAGAAGCGGGGGGGACACAGATACGCAGTATTTT.

This chain connects TRBV6-5 to TRBJ1-1, with a possible D match to TRBD1 (5 bases). The V end lost 8 bases, the J end lost 8 bases, and 12 bases lay between the germline ends. The CDR3 extends over 11 amino acids. Germline V gene data show CDR1 as MNHEY and CDR2 as SVGAGI. The CDR3 sequence is CASETVIEAFF. CDR3 nucleotides: TGTGCCAGCGAGACAGTTATAGAAGCTTTCTTT.

The chain recombines TRBV7-2 with TRBJ1-5; TRBD1 is a possible D gene (5 bases). CDR3 length equals 15 residues. Germline V gene data show CDR1 as SGHTA and CDR2 as FQGNSA. Between the trimmed V and J ends, which lost 0 bases and 6 bases, there was a span of 12 bases. The CDR3 region is CASSLAGGVAQPQHF. CDR3 DNA sequence: TGTGCCAGCAGCTTAGCAGGAGGGGTGGCTCAGCCCCAGCATTTT.

The rearrangement joins TRBV5-1 to TRBJ2-3; D possibly corresponds to TRBD2 (6 bases). Trimming left V 9 bases short and J 0 bases short, with 11 bases between. CDR1 SGHRS and CDR2 YFSETQ come from the germline V gene. The CDR3 has 13 amino acids. The DNA for the CDR3 is TGCGCCACGGCGGAGGGTAGCACAGATACGCAGTATTTT. It codes for CATAEGSTDTQYF.

The J gene is TRBJ2-6, the V gene TRBV5-5; D perhaps matches TRBD2 (6 bases). The CDR3 runs 16 residues. Trimming removed 2 bases at V and 2 bases at J, with 11 bases between. Germline values: CDR1 SGHKS, CDR2 YYEKEE (reference sequence). CDR3 protein: CASSLEGGAGANVLTF. CDR3 nucleotides: TGTGCCAGCAGCTTAGAGGGCGGGGCTGGGGCCAACGTCCTGACTTTC.

The chain combines TRBV6-1 with TRBJ1-2; D gene unclear. The CDR3 runs 15 residues. Germline V lookup: CDR1 MNHNS, CDR2 SASEGT. V was clipped by 0 bases and J by 1 base, with 9 bases between them. This chain's CDR3 is CASSEAVGRNYGYTF. The CDR3, as DNA: TGTGCCAGCAGTGAAGCGGTCGGTCGTAACTATGGCTACACCTTC.

The chain uses TRBV5-5 and TRBJ2-3, with TRBD1 as a possible D gene (6 bases). Germline V gene sequence: CDR1 SGHKS, CDR2 YYEKEE (reference sequence). The CDR3 has 15 amino acids. Trimming cost V 2 bases and J 0 bases, with 10 bases left between them. This CDR3 is CASSFLRGSTDTQYF. Written as DNA, the CDR3 is TGTGCCAGCAGCTTCCTCAGGGGCAGCACAGATACGCAGTATTTT.

The chain combines TRBV19 with TRBJ1-1, with D possibly being TRBD1 (5 bases). The germline gives CDR1 LNHDA, CDR2 SQIVND (reference sequence). The germline V and J ends were trimmed by 6 bases and 1 base, with 12 bases remaining between them. There are 14 residues in the CDR3. CDR3 region: CASSKQDGNTEAFF. The DNA of the CDR3 is TGTGCCAGTAGCAAACAGGACGGGAACACTGAAGCTTTCTTT.

The V call is TRBV7-9, the J call TRBJ2-1; D call uncertain. V gave up 1 base and J gave up 15 bases, with 19 bases separating them. The germline CDR1 and CDR2 sequences are SEHNR and FQNEAQ (reference sequence). The CDR3 sequence is 14 residues long. The CDR3 region is CASSLDGIRSGPFF. DNA for the CDR3: TGTGCCAGCAGCTTAGATGGTATTCGGTCAGGACCGTTCTTC.

The CDR3 nucleotides read TGTGCCACCAGCAGAGGGGACCTTGAGCCGCCCCAGCATTTT. It translates to CATSRGDLEPPQHF. The genes are TRBV15 and TRBJ1-5; a weak D match, TRBD1 (5 bases). V lost 1 base, J lost 9 bases, and 13 bases lay in between. The CDR3 contains 14 residues. From germline, CDR1 is LNHNV and CDR2 YYDKDF (reference sequence).

V gene TRBV29-1 combines with J gene TRBJ1-2; TRBD1 is a possible D gene (5 bases). The CDR3 has 12 amino acids. The V end lost 4 bases, the J end lost 4 bases, and 10 bases lay between the germline ends. CDR1 and CDR2 (germline): SQVTM, ANQGSEA. The CDR3, as DNA: TGCAGCGTTGTGTGGGGGACCTATGGCTACACCTTC. Protein: CSVVWGTYGYTF.

The chain links TRBV6-5 to TRBJ2-7; 8 bases are a match to TRBD1. V was pared by 7 bases and J by 4 bases, with 9 bases of the junction left unmatched. The CDR3 has 14 amino acids. The germline CDR1 and CDR2 sequences are MNHEY and SVGAGI. The CDR3 sequence: CASTSGQGRYEQYF. Here the CDR3 DNA reads TGTGCCAGCACCTCAGGACAGGGACGGTACGAGCAGTACTTC.

The rearrangement uses TRBV3-1 (or the pseudogene TRBV3-2) and TRBJ1-3; a weak D match, TRBD1 (5 bases). CDR3 length: 12 residues. Germline V gene sequence: CDR1 LGHDT, CDR2 YNNKEL (reference sequence). Trimming took off 3 bases at V and 5 bases at J, with 5 bases between the two ends. The CDR3 protein is CASSQGRNTIYF. The CDR3, as DNA: TGTGCCAGCAGCCAGGGGCGAAACACCATATATTTT.

J is TRBJ1-6 and V is TRBV4-1; D not certain. Trimming pared 2 bases from V and 7 bases from J, leaving 6 bases between. The germline V gene encodes CDR1 MGHRA and CDR2 YSYEKL. CDR3 length equals 13 residues. The CDR3, as DNA: TGCGCCAGCAGCCAATCGAGGAATTCACCCCTCCACTTT. It codes for CASSQSRNSPLHF.

The CDR3 spells CASSSTGQVVPEQYF. The DNA of the CDR3 is TGTGCCAGCAGTTCCACAGGGCAGGTCGTCCCCGAGCAGTACTTC. This chain links TRBV25-1 with TRBJ2-7, with D perhaps matching TRBD1 (6 bases). CDR3 length equals 15 residues. Per the germline V gene, CDR1 is MGHDK and CDR2 is SYGVNS. Trimming took off 5 bases at V and 6 bases at J, with 20 bases between the two ends.

The rearrangement links TRBV9 to TRBJ2-7, with 7 bases matching TRBD1. Germline-derived CDR1 and CDR2 are SGDLS and YYNGEE. Trimming cost V 4 bases and J 6 bases; bases outside gene matches: 4. There are 12 residues in the CDR3. The CDR3 loop is CASSPTGAEQYF. The CDR3 DNA reads TGTGCCAGCAGCCCTACAGGGGCCGAGCAGTACTTC.

This chain joins TRBV18 and TRBJ2-7, with TRBD1 identical over 11 bases. With V trimmed by 9 bases and J by 6 bases, 4 bases remained unmatched. The germline gives CDR1 KGHSH, CDR2 LQKENI. This CDR3 has 12 residues. DNA for the CDR3: TGTGCCAGTTTCGGGACAGGGGGCGAGCAGTACTTC. It encodes CASFGTGGEQYF.

This chain links TRBV14 with TRBJ1-1, with unresolved D. This CDR3 is 13 amino acids long. Trimming pared 3 bases from V and 2 bases from J, leaving 7 bases between. Germline CDR1 is SGHDN and CDR2 is FVKESK. DNA for the CDR3: TGTGCCAGCAGCCATAATCGAAACACTGAAGCTTTCTTT. Its translation is CASSHNRNTEAFF.

This clone has a handful of counts. The chain recombines TRBV5-1 with TRBJ1-5; possible D gene TRBD1, 6 bases. Trimming took off 5 bases at V and 0 bases at J, with 12 bases between the two ends. The CDR3 loop spans 15 amino acids. Germline CDR1 is SGHRS and CDR2 is YFSETQ. DNA for the CDR3: TGCGCCAGCAGACGGACAGACAATAGCAATCAGCCCCAGCATTTT. Protein sequence: CASRRTDNSNQPQHF.

This clone was seen once. The CDR3 DNA follows: TGTGCCAGCAGTGATCCCTCGTTTGACGGGGCCTACGAGCAGTACTTC. This codes for CASSDPSFDGAYEQYF. The chain combines TRBV25-1 with TRBJ2-7; a weak D match, TRBD2 (5 bases). In germline, CDR1 is MGHDK, CDR2 SYGVNS. The CDR3 spans 16 residues. V lost 3 bases and J 2 bases, leaving 17 bases between the germline ends.

The V call is TRBV18, the J call TRBJ2-2; 9 bases are a match to TRBD1. CDR1 and CDR2 from the germline V gene are KGHSH and LQKENI. The trim removed 4 bases at V and 2 bases at J, leaving 5 bases unmatched. The CDR3 runs to 16 residues. The CDR3: CASSLWTGDNTGELFF. CDR3 nucleotide sequence: TGTGCCAGCTCACTCTGGACAGGGGATAACACCGGGGAGCTGTTTTTT.

CDR3 DNA: TGCGCCAGCAGCCCGGGGCAGGGGTGGGCTGAAGCTTTCTTT. Residues: CASSPGQGWAEAFF. The chain carries TRBV5-1 and TRBJ1-1; a possible D gene is TRBD1 (6 bases). Germline assignment: CDR1 SGHRS and CDR2 YFSETQ. Trimming stripped 4 bases from V and 6 bases from J, with 16 bases between. The length of the CDR3 is 14 residues.

V is TRBV19 and J is TRBJ2-2, with 7 bases matching TRBD1. The CDR3 has 15 amino acids. Germline CDR1 and CDR2: LNHDA and SQIVND (reference sequence). Trimming at V came to 6 bases and at J to 2 bases, leaving 6 bases not matched to a gene. The CDR3: CASRPGTDNTGELFF. The CDR3 coding sequence is TGTGCCAGTAGGCCGGGGACAGACAACACCGGGGAGCTGTTTTTT.

The chain carries TRBV7-9 and TRBJ1-5, with D possibly TRBD1 on 5 matching bases. Germline CDR1 SEHNR, CDR2 FQNEAQ (reference sequence). The V and J ends lost 1 base and 6 bases respectively, with 7 bases between them. The CDR3 has 13 residues. CDR3 DNA sequence: TGTGCCAGCAGCTTAGAGGGGCGTCAGCCCCAGCATTTT. This codes for CASSLEGRQPQHF.